The source of this T cell receptor beta chain is a study of blood T cells in healthy people across ages. General observations from the study: TCR beta diversity, measured per million T cells, fell in a roughly linear way with age.

This clonotype was counted many times. The antigen is not known. The CDR3 consists of 11 residues. V trimming: 3 bases; J trimming: 6 bases; junction bases outside the gene matches: 0. Germline lookup yields CDR1 DFQATT and CDR2 SNEGSKA (reference sequence). The sample providers were healthy Caucasian people from Russia, aged about 6 to 95. The second PCR ran about 6 to 11 cycles with a sample-barcoded 5' primer and J-beta primers. TCRdb itself ran the 5' RACE reads through MiXCR, one entry per CDR3 protein. The data hold approximately 700,000 distinct CDR3 sequences, with 32% observed a single time. Sequencing was performed on blood. The rearrangement links TRBV20-1 to TRBJ2-3, with 7 bases that match TRBD2. The sequence was collected from a woman older than 75 in good health. The CDR3 is CSARGGDTQYF. DNA for the CDR3: TGCAGTGCTAGGGGAGGGGATACGCAGTATTTT.